These 24 T cell receptor beta chains share one sample of origin, sequenced in a study of blood T cell repertoires in COVID-19. Using immunoSEQ multiplex PCR, the repertoire was profiled, and TCRdb retains in-frame clones only, with some absent. In the table there are about 97,000 clones, more than 80% of which are singletons. Specimen: peripheral blood. These receptors all stem from a human donor in a cohort sampled during active COVID-19.

This clone was detected once. The CDR3 coding sequence is TGTGCCAGCAGTGCCCCCGGGGGGTCCGGAAACACCATATATTTT. Protein product: CASSAPGGSGNTIYF. The chain employs TRBV28 and TRBJ1-3; D perhaps matches TRBD1 (5 bases). The CDR3 runs 15 residues. Germline V gives CDR1 MDHEN, CDR2 SYDVKM. The ends were cut back, 5 bases at V and 4 bases at J, with 15 bases in the middle.

This clone occurred once. The chain recombines TRBV5-1 with TRBJ2-7; D remains unclear. Germline V gene lookup returns CDR1 SGHRS and CDR2 YFSETQ. This CDR3 region has 12 residues. Trimming left V 2 bases short and J 6 bases short, with 9 bases between. For the CDR3, the DNA is TGCGCCAGCAGCTTCGGTGACACCGAGCAGTACTTC. Its protein is CASSFGDTEQYF.

The rearrangement links TRBV5-6 to TRBJ2-1; D not resolved. V was clipped by 1 base and J by 5 bases, with 13 bases between them. This CDR3 comprises 15 residues. CDR1 is SGHDT, CDR2 YYEEEE, per germline. The CDR3 here is CASSLFETTDNEQFF. The DNA of the CDR3 is TGTGCCAGCAGCTTGTTTGAGACAACGGACAATGAGCAGTTCTTC. Supplemented by reference TRBV5-6 and TRBJ2-1, the full variable domain reads DAGVTQSPTHLIKTRGQQVTLRCSPKSGHDTVSWYQQALGQGPQFIFQYYEEEERQRGNFPDRFSGHQFPNYSSELNVNALLLGDSALYLCASSLFETTDNEQFFGPGTRLTVL.

This clone was counted only a few times. This chain links TRBV19 with TRBJ1-4; D remains unclear. The CDR3 is made up of 15 amino acids. V was clipped by 5 bases and J by 0 bases, with 10 bases between them. Germline V gene data show CDR1 as LNHDA and CDR2 as SQIVND (reference sequence). The CDR3 sequence is CASSVRLATNEKLFF. The DNA of the CDR3 is TGTGCCAGTAGTGTCCGACTGGCAACTAATGAAAAACTGTTTTTT.

This chain connects TRBV2 to TRBJ2-7; the match to TRBD2 covers 12 bases. Germline loops: CDR1 SNHLY, CDR2 FYNNEI. CDR3 length: 15 amino acids. V lost 4 bases and J lost 0; bases outside the gene matches: 1. CDR3 nucleotides: TGTGCCAGCAGTGGACTAGCGGGGGTCTCCTACGAGCAGTACTTC. Amino acids: CASSGLAGVSYEQYF.

The chain combines TRBV11-2 with TRBJ1-6, with a possible D match to TRBD1 (6 bases). The CDR3 covers 14 residues. Trimming took 5 bases from V and 10 from J, leaving 15 bases between them. CDR1 and CDR2 from the germline V gene are SGHAT and FQNNGV. In DNA form, the CDR3 reads TGTGCCAGCAGCCCTCAACAGGGAAGCTCACCCCTCCACTTT. Translation: CASSPQQGSSPLHF.

The chain combines TRBV6-5 with TRBJ2-5; 7 nucleotides match TRBD2. Germline V lookup: CDR1 MNHEY, CDR2 SVGAGI. CDR3 length equals 14 residues. V gave up 2 bases and J gave up 9 bases; unmatched junction bases: 9. The CDR3 DNA reads TGTGCCAGCAGTTACGAGAGTCGGGGGAGGGCCCAGTACTTC. This gives the protein CASSYESRGRAQYF.

V gene TRBV6-5 combines with J gene TRBJ2-1; D call uncertain. Trimming took 7 bases from V and 6 from J, leaving 16 bases between them. CDR3 length: 14 residues. Germline values: CDR1 MNHEY, CDR2 SVGAGI. CDR3 in amino acids: CASIVSINGNEQFF. For the CDR3, the DNA is TGTGCCAGCATTGTTAGTATCAACGGCAATGAGCAGTTCTTC.

This clone was detected a few times. The V gene is TRBV6-1, the J gene TRBJ2-2; TRBD2 matches 7 bases. Germline loops: CDR1 MNHNS, CDR2 SASEGT. J gave up 1 base and V 1 base, and 3 bases lay outside the gene matches. There are 16 residues in the CDR3. CDR3 residues: CASSEVSGWNTGELFF. DNA of the CDR3: TGTGCCAGCAGTGAAGTTAGCGGGTGGAACACCGGGGAGCTGTTTTTT.

This chain uses TRBV19 with TRBJ2-1; tentatively, D is TRBD2 (5 bases). The V gene's germline CDR1 is LNHDA and CDR2 SQIVND (reference sequence). The length of the CDR3 is 18 residues. Trimming stripped 5 bases from V and 3 bases from J, with 23 bases between. The CDR3 region has the DNA TGTGCCAGTAGTTCATTTAGCCGGGGTAACCCCTACTACAATGAGCAGTTCTTC. Translation gives CASSSFSRGNPYYNEQFF.

The CDR3 DNA is TGTGCTAGTGGTTTGGTACTAGCGGGGGGCACAGATACGCAGTATTTT. It specifies CASGLVLAGGTDTQYF. The chain combines TRBV12-5 with TRBJ2-3; 11 positions match TRBD2. The CDR3 is 16 residues long. From germline, CDR1 is LGHNT and CDR2 FRNRAP. The V segment lost 0 bases and the J segment 1 base; nucleotides outside the gene matches: 0.

Note on this clone: The junction does not match germline at one end; this may be a read error. The chain is built from TRBV7-7 and TRBJ2-7, with 8 bases that match TRBD1. CDR1 is SSHAT, CDR2 FNYEAQ, per germline (reference sequence). CDR3 length: 15 amino acids. The CDR3 loop reads CASSLGQGQLNEQYF. In nucleotides, the CDR3 is TGTGCTAGCAGCTTAGGACAGGGACAGTTAAACGAGCAGTACTTC.

This clone was recorded a few times. V is TRBV5-1 and J is TRBJ2-3; 12 bases fit TRBD2. Per the germline V gene, CDR1 is SGHRS and CDR2 is YFSETQ. CDR3 length: 17 amino acids. After removal of 0 bases from V and 0 bases from J, the junction contained 2 bases not matched to a gene. This CDR3 reads CASSLGLAGDSTDTQYF. In DNA form, the CDR3 reads TGCGCCAGCAGCTTGGGACTAGCGGGGGATAGCACAGATACGCAGTATTTT.

The chain links TRBV19 to TRBJ2-5; TRBD2 matches at 8 bases. CDR3 size: 15 residues. Trimming at V came to 4 bases and at J to 5 bases, leaving 9 bases not matched to a gene. Per the germline V gene, CDR1 is LNHDA and CDR2 is SQIVND (reference sequence). The CDR3 DNA follows: TGTGCCAGTAGTACCGGGGTAGCGGGGAAGGAGACCCAGTACTTC. Translation gives CASSTGVAGKETQYF.

The gene calls are TRBV27 and TRBJ2-3; D unresolved. Germline assignment: CDR1 MNHEY and CDR2 SMNVEV (reference sequence). Between the trimmed V and J ends, which lost 5 bases and 4 bases, there was a span of 10 bases. The CDR3 spans 13 residues. The CDR3 is CASSAIVADTQYF. The DNA of the CDR3 is TGTGCCAGCAGTGCGATAGTAGCAGATACGCAGTATTTT.

This chain uses TRBV5-5 with TRBJ2-3; 11 positions match TRBD2. The CDR3 covers 20 residues. From germline, CDR1 is SGHKS and CDR2 YYEKEE (reference sequence). V gave up 0 bases and J gave up 2 bases; unmatched junction bases: 14. DNA of the CDR3: TGTGCCAGCAGCTTGGGGCTAGCGGGGGGCTCCCCGACATACACAGATACGCAGTATTTT. Its translation is CASSLGLAGGSPTYTDTQYF.

The V call is TRBV5-1, the J call TRBJ2-5; perhaps TRBD1 as D (5 bases). Germline V gene sequence: CDR1 SGHRS, CDR2 YFSETQ. V was pared by 5 bases and J by 4 bases, with 15 bases between. The CDR3 is 14 residues long. CDR3 protein: CASRSTGTSETQYF. The CDR3 DNA sequence: TGCGCCAGCAGATCCACAGGAACCTCAGAGACCCAGTACTTC. Drawing the rest from reference TRBV5-1 and TRBJ2-5, the complete variable domain is KAGVTQTPRYLIKTRGQQVTLSCSPISGHRSVSWYQQTPGQGLQFLFEYFSETQRNKGNFPGRFSGRQFSNSRSEMNVSTLELGDSALYLCASRSTGTSETQYFGPGTRLLVL.

This clone showed up just once. The rearrangement links TRBV7-6 to TRBJ2-3, with 8 bases lining up with TRBD1. J was trimmed by 3 bases and V by 4 bases; bases with no gene match: 9. The CDR3 extends over 16 amino acids. Germline assignment: CDR1 SGHVS and CDR2 FNYEAQ. CDR3 nucleotide sequence: TGTGCCAGCAGCTCGCTCCAGGGGGCGAGGACAGATACGCAGTATTTT. Its translation: CASSSLQGARTDTQYF. The full variable domain, with the rest looked up from reference TRBV7-6 and TRBJ2-3, is GAGVSQSPRYKVTKRGQDVALRCDPISGHVSLYWYRQALGQGPEFLTYFNYEAQQDKSGLPNDRFSAERPEGSISTLTIQRTEQRDSAMYRCASSSLQGARTDTQYFGPGTRLTVL.

J is TRBJ2-1 and V is TRBV5-1; 12 nucleotides align to TRBD2. J gave up 0 bases and V 4 bases, and 5 bases lay outside the gene matches. The CDR3 contains 17 residues. Germline V lookup: CDR1 SGHRS, CDR2 YFSETQ. CDR3 loop: CASSAPTSGSSYNEQFF. CDR3 sequence (DNA): TGCGCCAGCAGCGCACCGACTAGCGGGAGCTCCTACAATGAGCAGTTCTTC.

CDR3 sequence: CASSLNGLAGQLETQYF. The CDR3 DNA reads as TGTGCCAGCAGCTTAAATGGACTAGCGGGCCAGCTGGAGACCCAGTACTTC. The V gene is TRBV5-8, the J gene TRBJ2-5; TRBD2 matches 11 bases. Looked up from germline, CDR1 is SGHTS and CDR2 is YDEGEE. The V gene end was trimmed by 2 bases and the J gene end by 5 bases; junction bases not matched to a gene: 11. The CDR3 length is 17 residues.

V and J are TRBV11-3 and TRBJ2-5, with 14 bases matching TRBD2. The germline V gene encodes CDR1 SGHNT and CDR2 YENEEA. The CDR3 sequence is 17 residues long. Germline trimming cut 5 bases from V and 5 bases from J; bases unmatched to any gene: 10. As DNA, the CDR3 is TGTGCCAGCAGCAAGGGACTAGCGGGGGCCGCCGGGGAGACCCAGTACTTC. Residues: CASSKGLAGAAGETQYF. The full variable domain, rest sourced from reference TRBV11-3 and TRBJ2-5, is EAGVVQSPRYKIIEKKQPVAFWCNPISGHNTLYWYLQNLGQGPELLIRYENEEAVDDSQLPKDRFSAERLKGVDSTLKIQPAELGDSAVYLCASSKGLAGAAGETQYFGPGTRLLVL.

This sequence joins TRBV9 and TRBJ1-3, with 10 nucleotides matching TRBD1. CDR3 length: 16 amino acids. Germline-derived CDR1 and CDR2 are SGDLS and YYNGEE. The V segment lost 2 bases and the J segment 2 bases; nucleotides outside the gene matches: 4. The CDR3, as DNA: TGTGCCAGCAGCGTTAGGGGGACAGGGGCTGGAAACACCATATATTTT. Translating gives CASSVRGTGAGNTIYF.

The V gene is TRBV27, the J gene TRBJ2-5; tentatively, D is TRBD1 (6 bases). This CDR3 is built from 14 residues. V dropped 6 bases and J dropped 5 bases, with 16 bases sitting between them. Per germline, CDR1 MNHEY and CDR2 SMNVEV (reference sequence). CDR3 in DNA: TGTGCCAGCAGCTCGAGAGCCAGGGGCGAGACCCAGTACTTC. Amino acids: CASSSRARGETQYF.

V and J are TRBV9 and TRBJ1-2; 10 bases are shared with TRBD1. CDR3 length: 14 amino acids. CDR1 is SGDLS and CDR2 is YYNGEE in the germline V gene. The junction had 7 bases not matched to a gene; V was cut back by 6 bases and J by 5 bases. The CDR3 region has the DNA TGTGCCAGCATCGGACAGGGGGATAGATATGGCTACACCTTC. Amino acids: CASIGQGDRYGYTF.